This T cell receptor (beta chain) was recorded in a study of blood T cell repertoires in COVID-19. Assay used: immunoSEQ multiplex PCR; TCRdb lists only in-frame clones, some missing. The data show under 85,000 clones, more than 75% seen once. CDR1 is MNHEY and CDR2 is SVGAGI in the germline V gene. With 5 bases clipped from V and 5 bases from J, the junction kept 10 bases outside the gene matches. CDR3 length equals 15 residues. Sequencing input: peripheral blood. The receptor was derived from a man in his forties or fifties with COVID-19, enrolled during active disease. The rearrangement joins TRBV6-5 to TRBJ1-1; 8 bases are shared with TRBD1. CDR3 nucleotides: TGTGCCAGCAGTCTAGACAGGGGAGTAGTGACTGAAGCTTTCTTT. This encodes CASSLDRGVVTEAFF.